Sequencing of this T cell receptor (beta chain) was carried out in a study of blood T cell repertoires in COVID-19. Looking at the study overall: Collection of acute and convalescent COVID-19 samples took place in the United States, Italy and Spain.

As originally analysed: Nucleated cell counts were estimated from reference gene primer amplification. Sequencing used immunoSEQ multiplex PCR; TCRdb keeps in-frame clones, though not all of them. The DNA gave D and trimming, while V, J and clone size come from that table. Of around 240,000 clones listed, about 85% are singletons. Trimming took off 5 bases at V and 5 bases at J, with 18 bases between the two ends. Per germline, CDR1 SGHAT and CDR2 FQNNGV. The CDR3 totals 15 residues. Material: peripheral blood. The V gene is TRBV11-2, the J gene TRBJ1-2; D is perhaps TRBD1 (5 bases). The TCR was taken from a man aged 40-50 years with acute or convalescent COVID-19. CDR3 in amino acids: CASSNRGTLSYGYTF. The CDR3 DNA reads TGTGCCAGCAGCAACCGGGGGACTTTGTCATATGGCTACACCTTC.